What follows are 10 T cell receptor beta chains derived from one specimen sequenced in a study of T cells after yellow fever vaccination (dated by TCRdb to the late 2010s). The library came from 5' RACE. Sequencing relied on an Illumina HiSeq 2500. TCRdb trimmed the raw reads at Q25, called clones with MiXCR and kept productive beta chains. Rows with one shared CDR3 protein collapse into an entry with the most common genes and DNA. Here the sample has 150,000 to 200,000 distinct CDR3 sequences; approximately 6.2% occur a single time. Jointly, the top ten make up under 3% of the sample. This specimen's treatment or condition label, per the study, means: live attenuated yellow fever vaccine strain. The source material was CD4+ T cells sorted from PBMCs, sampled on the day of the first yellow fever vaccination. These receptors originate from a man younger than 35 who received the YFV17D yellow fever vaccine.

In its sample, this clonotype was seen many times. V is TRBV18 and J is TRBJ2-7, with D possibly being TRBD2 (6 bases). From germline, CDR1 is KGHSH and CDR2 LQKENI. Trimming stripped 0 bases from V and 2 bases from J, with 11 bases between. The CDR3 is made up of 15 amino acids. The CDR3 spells CASSPPGSKAYEQYF. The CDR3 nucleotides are TGTGCCAGCTCACCACCCGGGAGTAAGGCCTACGAGCAGTACTTC.

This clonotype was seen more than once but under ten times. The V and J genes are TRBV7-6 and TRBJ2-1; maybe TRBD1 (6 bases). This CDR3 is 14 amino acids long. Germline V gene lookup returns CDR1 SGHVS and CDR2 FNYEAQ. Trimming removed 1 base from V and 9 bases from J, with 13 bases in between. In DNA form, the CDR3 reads TGTGCCAGCAGCTTAGGGCGCCAGGGGACTGAGCAGTTCTTC. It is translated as CASSLGRQGTEQFF.

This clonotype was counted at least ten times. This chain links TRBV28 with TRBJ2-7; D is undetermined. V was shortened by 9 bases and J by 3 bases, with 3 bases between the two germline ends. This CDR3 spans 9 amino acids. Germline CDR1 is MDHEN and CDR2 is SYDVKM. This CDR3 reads CASCYEQYV. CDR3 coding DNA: TGTGCCAGTTGCTACGAGCAGTACGTC.

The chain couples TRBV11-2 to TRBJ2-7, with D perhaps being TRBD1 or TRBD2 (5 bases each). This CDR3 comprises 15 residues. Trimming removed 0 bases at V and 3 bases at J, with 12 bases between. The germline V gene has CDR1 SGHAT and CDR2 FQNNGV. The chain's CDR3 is CASSLDRGGFYEQYF. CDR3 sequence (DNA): TGTGCCAGCAGCTTAGATCGGGGCGGGTTCTACGAGCAGTACTTC.

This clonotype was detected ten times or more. DNA for the CDR3: TGTGCTAGTGTCCTAGGCCTTTCAGGAGGCAATCAGCCCCAGCATTTT. Translation gives CASVLGLSGGNQPQHF. The rearrangement uses TRBV12-5 and TRBJ1-5; D gene ambiguous. Trimming stripped 7 bases from V and 2 bases from J, with 18 bases between. Germline lookup yields CDR1 LGHNT and CDR2 FRNRAP. The CDR3 spans 16 residues. The variable domain in full, completed from reference TRBV12-5 and TRBJ1-5, reads DARVTQTPRHKVTEMGQEVTMRCQPILGHNTVFWYRQTMMQGLELLAYFRNRAPLDDSGMPKDRFSAEMPDATLATLKIQPSEPRDSAVYFCASVLGLSGGNQPQHFGDGTRLSIL.

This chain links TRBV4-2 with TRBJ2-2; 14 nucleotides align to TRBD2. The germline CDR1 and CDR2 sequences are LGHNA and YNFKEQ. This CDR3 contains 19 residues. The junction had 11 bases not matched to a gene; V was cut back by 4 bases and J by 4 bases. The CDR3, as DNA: TGTGCCAGCAGCCGGGGGGGACTAGCGGGGGCCCTCGGCACCGGGGAGCTGTTTTTT. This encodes CASSRGGLAGALGTGELFF.

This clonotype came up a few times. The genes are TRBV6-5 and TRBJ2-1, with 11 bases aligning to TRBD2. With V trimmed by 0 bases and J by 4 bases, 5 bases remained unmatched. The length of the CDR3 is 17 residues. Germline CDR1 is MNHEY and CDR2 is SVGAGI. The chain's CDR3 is CASSYSTSGIPYNEQFF. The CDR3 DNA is TGTGCCAGCAGTTACTCGACTAGCGGGATCCCATACAATGAGCAGTTCTTC.

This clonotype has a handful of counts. This CDR3 reads CSARDPGLETQYF. The CDR3 DNA follows: TGCAGTGCTAGAGATCCAGGGCTGGAGACCCAGTACTTC. The J gene is TRBJ2-5, the V gene TRBV20-1; D may be TRBD1 (5 bases). Germline lookup yields CDR1 DFQATT and CDR2 SNEGSKA (reference sequence). CDR3 length equals 13 residues. V lost 0 bases and J 5 bases, leaving 10 bases between the germline ends.

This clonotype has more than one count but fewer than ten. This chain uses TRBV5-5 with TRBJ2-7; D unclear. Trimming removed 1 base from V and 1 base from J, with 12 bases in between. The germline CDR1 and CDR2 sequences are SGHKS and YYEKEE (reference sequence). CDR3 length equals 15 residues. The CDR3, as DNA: TGTGCCAGCAGCTTGAGGGCCCCGACTTCCTACGAGCAGTACTTC. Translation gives CASSLRAPTSYEQYF.

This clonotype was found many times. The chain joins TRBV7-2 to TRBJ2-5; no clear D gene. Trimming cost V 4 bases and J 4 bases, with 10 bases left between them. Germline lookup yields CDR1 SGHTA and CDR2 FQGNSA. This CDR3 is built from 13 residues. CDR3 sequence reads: CASSSDIRETQYF. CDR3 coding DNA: TGTGCCAGCAGCTCCGACATCCGAGAGACCCAGTACTTC.